Shown below are 32 T cell receptor beta chains from a single sample sequenced in a study of CD8+ T cells in alopecia areata. Following extraction, RNA underwent reverse transcription to cDNA, which served as the sequencing template. Generated by immunoSEQ multiplex PCR, the TCRdb table keeps only in-frame clones and is missing some. The profile shows some 100,000 clones, about 61% of them singletons. Sequenced sample: CD4+ T cells sorted from blood. The source of these receptors is a human donor in good health.

This chain joins TRBV29-1 and TRBJ1-2, with D possibly TRBD1 on 6 matching bases. Germline CDR1 is SQVTM and CDR2 is ANQGSEA. The V end was cut by 1 base, the J end by 7 bases, with 13 bases between. CDR3 length: 13 amino acids. The CDR3, as DNA: TGCAGCGTTGAAGCTCGACAGGATCTTGGCTACACCTTC. Encoded protein: CSVEARQDLGYTF.

The rearrangement joins TRBV30 to TRBJ2-5; D gene ambiguous. Germline V gene data show CDR1 as GTSNPN and CDR2 as SVGIG (reference sequence). The ends were cut back, 1 base at V and 8 bases at J, with 8 bases in the middle. The CDR3 has 11 residues. The CDR3 reads CAWSDQLTQYF. For the CDR3, the DNA is TGTGCCTGGAGTGATCAGTTAACCCAGTACTTC.

The rearrangement links TRBV27 to TRBJ2-5; D possibly corresponds to TRBD1 (6 bases). Germline assignment: CDR1 MNHEY and CDR2 SMNVEV (reference sequence). CDR3 length: 13 amino acids. With 6 bases removed from V and 2 bases from J, the gap between germline ends came to 10 bases. The CDR3 bases are TGTGCCAGCAGGGGGACATCTCAAGAGACCCAGTACTTC. Translation: CASRGTSQETQYF.

The CDR3 DNA is TGTGCCAGCAGCCCCGACAGTAACTATGGCTACACCTTC. This encodes CASSPDSNYGYTF. The chain is built from TRBV7-2 and TRBJ1-2; D is possibly TRBD1 (5 bases). This CDR3 is 13 amino acids long. Germline CDR1 reads SGHTA; CDR2 reads FQGNSA. The V and J ends lost 5 bases and 1 base respectively, with 8 bases between them.

The chain couples TRBV29-1 to TRBJ2-5; maybe TRBD1 (5 bases). The germline V gene has CDR1 SQVTM and CDR2 ANQGSEA. Trimming pared 1 base from V and 7 bases from J, leaving 13 bases between. The CDR3 totals 13 residues. CDR3 sequence (DNA): TGCAGCGTTGAAGCGACAGCCCTAGGGACCCAGTACTTC. This translates into CSVEATALGTQYF.

The chain carries TRBV5-6 and TRBJ1-2, with 7 bases fitting TRBD1. The CDR3 extends over 18 amino acids. CDR1 is SGHDT, CDR2 YYEEEE, per germline. The trim removed 3 bases at V and 1 base at J, leaving 15 bases unmatched. The CDR3 region has the DNA TGTGCCAGCAGCTCCCCTTCACCCCGGGACAGAGATAACTATGGCTACACCTTC. Amino acid sequence: CASSSPSPRDRDNYGYTF.

This rearrangement joins TRBV11-2 to TRBJ2-7, with unresolved D. The CDR3 runs to 12 residues. V dropped 8 bases and J dropped 4 bases, with 12 bases sitting between them. Germline CDR1 reads SGHAT; CDR2 reads FQNNGV. The CDR3 DNA reads TGTGCCAGCGCCTTAAGAAGTTACGAGCAGTACTTC. Translation gives CASALRSYEQYF. Full variable domain (missing parts from reference TRBV11-2 and TRBJ2-7): EAGVAQSPRYKIIEKRQSVAFWCNPISGHATLYWYQQILGQGPKLLIQFQNNGVVDDSQLPKDRFSAERLKGVDSTLKIQPAKLEDSAVYLCASALRSYEQYFGPGTRLTVT.

The V and J genes are TRBV7-9 and TRBJ2-5; tentatively, D is TRBD2 (6 bases). The CDR3 length is 15 residues. From germline, CDR1 is SEHNR and CDR2 FQNEAQ (reference sequence). V lost 4 bases and J lost 5, with 17 bases in between. The CDR3 here is CASSYRALGGETQYF. For the CDR3, the DNA is TGTGCCAGCAGCTACCGGGCCCTGGGGGGTGAGACCCAGTACTTC.

The chain couples TRBV29-1 to TRBJ1-2; D gene uncertain. Germline assignment: CDR1 SQVTM and CDR2 ANQGSEA. The CDR3 has 12 amino acids. Deletions cut 2 bases from V and 4 bases from J, with 8 bases between. The CDR3 bases are TGCAGCGTTGAAACCGGCGGCTATGGCTACACCTTC. Its translation is CSVETGGYGYTF.

V gene TRBV5-1 combines with J gene TRBJ2-1, with unresolved D. Germline CDR1 reads SGHRS; CDR2 reads YFSETQ. Trimming cost V 5 bases and J 7 bases, with 13 bases left between them. The CDR3 has 13 residues. The CDR3 bases are TGCGCCAGCAGAGGCACGGTTGGAAATGAGCAGTTCTTC. Translation gives CASRGTVGNEQFF. The variable domain in full, with the rest retrieved from reference TRBV5-1 and TRBJ2-1, is KAGVTQTPRYLIKTRGQQVTLSCSPISGHRSVSWYQQTPGQGLQFLFEYFSETQRNKGNFPGRFSGRQFSNSRSEMNVSTLELGDSALYLCASRGTVGNEQFFGPGTRLTVL.

The genes are TRBV15 and TRBJ2-2; possibly TRBD1 for D (5 bases). Germline V CDR1 and CDR2: LNHNV, YYDKDF (reference sequence). The CDR3 covers 12 residues. V dropped 4 bases and J dropped 5 bases, with 5 bases sitting between them. CDR3 nucleotides: TGTGCCACCAGCAAGGGGACCGGGGAGCTGTTTTTT. Translation gives CATSKGTGELFF.

V and J are TRBV6-1 and TRBJ2-7, with D possibly being TRBD1 (5 bases). Germline CDR1 is MNHNS and CDR2 is SASEGT. The CDR3 covers 15 residues. V dropped 7 bases and J dropped 0 bases, with 16 bases sitting between them. DNA for the CDR3: TGTGCCAGCATCGTCCGAGACAGAAGCTCCTACGAGCAGTACTTC. It translates to CASIVRDRSSYEQYF.

The gene calls are TRBV7-6 and TRBJ2-2, with no clear D. Germline V gene sequence: CDR1 SGHVS, CDR2 FNYEAQ. V was clipped by 5 bases and J by 3 bases, with 7 bases between them. This CDR3 contains 13 residues. Here the CDR3 DNA reads TGTGCCAGCAGCCTCTTATACACCGGGGAGCTGTTTTTT. Residues: CASSLLYTGELFF.

This sequence joins TRBV5-6 and TRBJ2-2; the D is unclear. V was trimmed by 2 bases and J by 0 bases, leaving 8 bases between them. This CDR3 is 15 amino acids long. Germline CDR1 reads SGHDT; CDR2 reads YYEEEE. CDR3 residues: CASSFRTSNTGELFF. Written as DNA, the CDR3 is TGTGCCAGCAGCTTTAGGACCTCGAACACCGGGGAGCTGTTTTTT.

Remarks on this clone: The same CDR3 can be traced to other DNA sequences in this sample. The V gene is TRBV9, the J gene TRBJ1-6, with D tentatively TRBD1 (6 bases). The length of the CDR3 is 14 residues. Trimming stripped 0 bases from V and 7 bases from J, with 8 bases between. Germline CDR1 is SGDLS and CDR2 is YYNGEE. This CDR3 reads CASSVGTANSPLHF. For the CDR3, the DNA is TGTGCCAGCAGCGTAGGGACAGCCAATTCACCCCTCCACTTT.

The chain links TRBV6-5 to TRBJ2-5; 7 nucleotides align to TRBD1. CDR1 MNHEY and CDR2 SVGAGI come from the germline V gene. Unmatched junction bases numbered 9, after V lost 0 bases and J lost 5 bases. The CDR3 length is 16 residues. The CDR3 DNA reads as TGTGCCAGCAGTTACTCGAGGAACAGGGGATCGGAGACCCAGTACTTC. It encodes CASSYSRNRGSETQYF.

CDR3: CASSGTPRQTQYF. CDR3 sequence (DNA): TGTGCCAGCAGCGGGACCCCGCGGCAGACCCAGTACTTC. This sequence joins TRBV6-5 and TRBJ2-5; tentatively, D is TRBD1 or TRBD2 (5 bases each). The CDR3 runs to 13 residues. V lost 6 bases and J 6 bases, leaving 14 bases between the germline ends. From germline, CDR1 is MNHEY and CDR2 SVGAGI.

The count of this clone is one. A junction end diverges from the germline sequence, so it may reflect a read error. The chain combines TRBV30 with TRBJ1-2; possibly TRBD1 for D (6 bases). This CDR3 comprises 12 residues. Germline CDR1 is GTSNPN and CDR2 is SVGIG (reference sequence). This chain's CDR3 is CAWSAYSRGFNF. The CDR3 DNA follows: TGTGCCTGGAGTGCCTATAGCAGGGGATTCAACTTC.

This chain links TRBV29-1 with TRBJ2-5, with 11 bases fitting TRBD2. Germline V gene data show CDR1 as SQVTM and CDR2 as ANQGSEA. Unmatched junction bases numbered 5, after V lost 4 bases and J lost 1 base. This CDR3 has 15 residues. CDR3 residues: CSVVFLAGGQETQYF. CDR3 coding DNA: TGCAGCGTTGTGTTTCTAGCGGGGGGCCAAGAGACCCAGTACTTC.

This clone has more than one count but fewer than ten. This chain links TRBV29-1 with TRBJ1-1, with no clear D. The germline CDR1 and CDR2 sequences are SQVTM and ANQGSEA. V lost 4 bases and J lost 0, with 15 bases in between. This CDR3 has 15 residues. In DNA, the CDR3 is TGCAGCGTTGCCCAGGCCTTTGTCGTGAACACTGAAGCTTTCTTT. It translates to CSVAQAFVVNTEAFF.

This clone was detected a few times. The chain uses TRBV11-2 and TRBJ1-1; D is possibly TRBD1 (5 bases). Germline V CDR1 and CDR2: SGHAT, FQNNGV. Trimming removed 1 base from V and 7 bases from J, with 16 bases in between. This CDR3 comprises 15 residues. CDR3 in amino acids: CASSLGKGMLLEAFF. The DNA for the CDR3 is TGTGCCAGCAGCTTAGGAAAGGGGATGCTCCTTGAAGCTTTCTTT.

This rearrangement joins TRBV29-1 to TRBJ1-1; the match to TRBD1 covers 9 bases. This CDR3 is built from 11 residues. Germline V gene sequence: CDR1 SQVTM, CDR2 ANQGSEA. CDR3 loop: CGGTGFTEAFF. In DNA form, the CDR3 reads TGCGGAGGGACAGGGTTCACTGAAGCTTTCTTT. The full variable domain, rest sourced from reference TRBV29-1 and TRBJ1-1, is SAVISQKPSRDICQRGTSLTIQCQVDSQVTMMFWYRQQPGQSLTLIATANQGSEATYESGFVIDKFPISRPNLTFSTLTVSNMSPEDSSIYLCGGTGFTEAFFGQGTRLTVV.

The chain links TRBV14 to TRBJ1-1; the D gene is possibly TRBD1 (5 bases). CDR3 length: 15 amino acids. Germline V gene sequence: CDR1 SGHDN, CDR2 FVKESK. Trimming removed 1 base from V and 0 bases from J, with 9 bases in between. The CDR3, as DNA: TGTGCCAGCAGCCAAGTGGGGCTCTTGAACACTGAAGCTTTCTTT. Amino acid sequence: CASSQVGLLNTEAFF.

The chain carries TRBV29-1 and TRBJ2-1; a possible D gene is TRBD1 (6 bases). Trimming shortened V by 7 bases and J by 6 bases, and 16 bases separated the two germline ends. Germline V lookup: CDR1 SQVTM, CDR2 ANQGSEA. The CDR3 covers 13 residues. The CDR3: CSDLGHGGNEQFF. CDR3 in DNA: TGCAGCGACCTGGGACATGGGGGCAATGAGCAGTTCTTC.

V is TRBV6-6 and J is TRBJ2-4, with D unresolved. V was trimmed by 0 bases and J by 6 bases, leaving 3 bases between them. Germline V gives CDR1 MNHNY, CDR2 SVGAGI (reference sequence). CDR3 length equals 12 residues. The CDR3 is CASSYSGNIQYF. CDR3 nucleotide sequence: TGTGCCAGCAGTTACTCTGGAAACATTCAGTACTTC.

This clone has just a few counts. V gene TRBV2 combines with J gene TRBJ1-2, with a tentative D call TRBD1 (5 bases). With 8 bases removed from V and 4 bases from J, the gap between germline ends came to 14 bases. This CDR3 is built from 13 residues. The germline CDR1 and CDR2 sequences are SNHLY and FYNNEI. CDR3 sequence reads: CASESGPSYGYTF. CDR3 nucleotides: TGTGCCAGCGAGTCGGGACCTAGCTATGGCTACACCTTC.

This rearrangement joins TRBV6-6 to TRBJ1-1; no clear D gene. V was shortened by 3 bases and J by 4 bases, with 6 bases between the two germline ends. CDR1 is MNHNY and CDR2 is SVGAGI in the germline V gene (reference sequence). CDR3 length: 12 residues. CDR3 residues: CASSYAGTEAFF. The CDR3 nucleotides are TGTGCCAGCAGTTATGCGGGCACTGAAGCTTTCTTT.

In this sample, this clone turned up once. The chain joins TRBV5-6 to TRBJ2-5; the match to TRBD2 covers 9 bases. The germline CDR1 and CDR2 sequences are SGHDT and YYEEEE. This CDR3 is 16 amino acids long. The trim removed 1 base at V and 5 bases at J, leaving 9 bases unmatched. CDR3 in amino acids: CASSLRGTSSGETQYF. The CDR3 nucleotides read TGTGCCAGCAGCTTGAGAGGGACTAGCTCTGGCGAGACCCAGTACTTC.

This clone was counted only a few times. J is TRBJ2-2 and V is TRBV10-3, with D possibly being TRBD2 (7 bases). The CDR3 length is 15 residues. The V and J ends lost 2 bases and 2 bases respectively, with 9 bases between them. Germline CDR1 ENHRY, CDR2 SYGVKD. This CDR3 is CAISERGGNTGELFF. DNA for the CDR3: TGTGCCATCAGTGAGCGCGGGGGCAACACCGGGGAGCTGTTTTTT.

The gene calls are TRBV7-9 and TRBJ1-1, with D hard to call. From germline, CDR1 is SEHNR and CDR2 FQNEAQ (reference sequence). V lost 3 bases and J lost 10, with 9 bases in between. There are 11 residues in the CDR3. In nucleotides, the CDR3 is TGTGCCAGCAGCTTTCAAAACAGAGCTTTCTTT. It translates to CASSFQNRAFF. The full variable domain, rest sourced from reference TRBV7-9 and TRBJ1-1, is DTGVSQNPRHKITKRGQNVTFRCDPISEHNRLYWYRQTLGQGPEFLTYFQNEAQLEKSRLLSDRFSAERPKGSFSTLEIQRTEQGDSAMYLCASSFQNRAFFGQGTRLTVV.

The V call is TRBV5-1, the J call TRBJ2-7; tentative D call: TRBD2 (6 bases). From germline, CDR1 is SGHRS and CDR2 YFSETQ. V was clipped by 0 bases and J by 0 bases, with 10 bases between them. The CDR3 extends over 15 amino acids. In nucleotides, the CDR3 is TGCGCCAGCAGCTTGGGCGGGGTGAGCTCCTACGAGCAGTACTTC. Its protein product is CASSLGGVSSYEQYF.

As regards this clone: No conserved phenylalanine or tryptophan is present at the end of the CDR3, so a read error is the likely explanation. The chain employs TRBV30 and TRBJ1-1; D is unclear. V gave up 3 bases and J gave up 3 bases, with 8 bases separating them. This CDR3 has 12 amino acids. Germline V gene sequence: CDR1 GTSNPN, CDR2 SVGIG (reference sequence). DNA of the CDR3: TGTGCCTGGAGAAACAAACACACTGAAGCTTTCCTT. As protein: CAWRNKHTEAFL.